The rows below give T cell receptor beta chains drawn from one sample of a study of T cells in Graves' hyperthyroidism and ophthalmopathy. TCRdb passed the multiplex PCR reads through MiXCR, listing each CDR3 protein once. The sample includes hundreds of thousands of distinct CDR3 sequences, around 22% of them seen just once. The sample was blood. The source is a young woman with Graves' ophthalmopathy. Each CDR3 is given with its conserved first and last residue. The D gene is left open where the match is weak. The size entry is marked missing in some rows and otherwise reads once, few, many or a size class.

CDR3: CASSLVAGAPEEQYF
DNA: TGTGCCAGCAGCTTGGTCGCGGGGGCGCCGGAAGAGCAGTACTTC
size: -
J: TRBJ2-7
D: -
V: TRBV5-5

CDR3: CASSSLGERLSETQYF
DNA: TGTGCCAGCAGTTCCCTCGGGGAACGTCTTTCGGAGACCCAGTACTTC
size: few
J: TRBJ2-5
D: -
V: TRBV27

CDR3: CATSRDGAKAETQYF
DNA: TGTGCCACCAGCAGAGATGGAGCTAAAGCAGAGACCCAGTACTTC
size: once
J: TRBJ2-5
D: -
V: TRBV15

CDR3: CASSLNFNTGELFF
DNA: TGTGCCAGCAGCTTAAACTTCAACACCGGGGAGCTGTTTTTT
size: -
J: TRBJ2-2
D: -
V: TRBV7-9

CDR3: CASGFDSEMGSPLHF
DNA: TGTGCCAGCGGGTTCGACAGTGAAATGGGTTCACCCCTCCACTTT
size: -
J: TRBJ1-6
D: -
V: TRBV12-3/TRBV12-4

CDR3: CSARDPGGKNIQYF
DNA: TGCAGTGCTAGAGATCCAGGGGGTAAAAACATTCAGTACTTC
size: few
J: TRBJ2-4
D: TRBD1
V: TRBV20-1

CDR3: CASRSGWGVQETQYF
DNA: TGTGCCAGCAGGTCGGGTTGGGGGGTACAAGAGACCCAGTACTTC
size: many
J: TRBJ2-5
D: -
V: TRBV6-5

CDR3: CASRASGTGELFF
DNA: TGCGCCAGCCGGGCTAGTGGCACCGGGGAGCTGTTTTTT
size: few
J: TRBJ2-2
D: -
V: TRBV10-1

CDR3: CASSTDSGVGGYTF
DNA: TGTGCCAGCAGCACCGATTCAGGGGTGGGGGGCTACACCTTC
size: -
J: TRBJ1-2
D: -
V: TRBV9

CDR3: CASSLGWRELMGNPPIHF
DNA: TGTGCCAGCAGTCTCGGATGGCGGGAGTTGATGGGTAATCCACCCATCCACTTT
size: -
J: TRBJ1-6
D: -
V: TRBV6-2/TRBV6-3

CDR3: CASSPRYGGNQPQHF
DNA: TGTGCCAGCAGTCCAAGATATGGGGGCAATCAGCCCCAGCATTTT
size: -
J: TRBJ1-5
D: -
V: TRBV12-3/TRBV12-4

CDR3: CASSLGEGQPQHF
DNA: TGCGCCAGCAGCTTGGGGGAAGGTCAGCCCCAGCATTTT
size: many
J: TRBJ1-5
D: -
V: TRBV5-1

CDR3: CASRPQGYEQYF
DNA: TGTGCCAGCAGACCACAGGGCTACGAGCAGTACTTC
size: many
J: TRBJ2-7
D: -
V: TRBV2

CDR3: CASAGLLAGFQETQYF
DNA: TGTGCCAGCGCGGGGCTCCTAGCGGGGTTTCAAGAGACCCAGTACTTC
size: many
J: TRBJ2-5
D: TRBD2
V: TRBV7-8

CDR3: CASSSFGTGLGYTF
DNA: TGTGCCAGCAGTTCCTTCGGGACAGGGCTTGGCTACACCTTC
size: -
J: TRBJ1-2
D: TRBD1
V: TRBV6-5

CDR3: CASSSPPDRAGNTIYF
DNA: TGTGCCAGCAGCTCACCCCCCGACAGGGCTGGAAACACCATATATTTT
size: many
J: TRBJ1-3
D: TRBD1
V: TRBV9

CDR3: CATSEAGKVGELFF
DNA: TGTGCCACCAGTGAAGCAGGGAAGGTCGGGGAGCTGTTTTTT
size: many
J: TRBJ2-2
D: -
V: TRBV24-1

CDR3: CASSERGANSPLHF
DNA: TGTGCCAGCAGTGAACGGGGGGCTAATTCACCCCTCCACTTT
size: many
J: TRBJ1-6
D: -
V: TRBV2

CDR3: CASSLLEVETQYF
DNA: TGTGCCAGCAGCTTATTGGAGGTCGAGACCCAGTACTTC
size: many
J: TRBJ2-5
D: -
V: TRBV7-9

CDR3: CATRDRGRGGNQPQHF
DNA: TGTGCCACCAGGGACAGGGGGCGCGGTGGCAATCAGCCCCAGCATTTT
size: many
J: TRBJ1-5
D: TRBD1
V: TRBV10-3

CDR3: CASTIGTDYEQYF
DNA: TGTGCCAGCACCATAGGGACAGACTACGAGCAGTACTTC
size: many
J: TRBJ2-7
D: TRBD1
V: TRBV6-1

CDR3: CASCLRLRDNRNEQYF
DNA: TGTGCCAGCTGCTTAAGGCTCCGGGACAATCGGAACGAGCAGTACTTC
size: many
J: TRBJ2-7
D: -
V: TRBV28

CDR3: CSANPFPLGRAGETQYF
DNA: TGCAGTGCTAATCCCTTCCCCCTAGGACGGGCGGGAGAGACCCAGTACTTC
size: -
J: TRBJ2-5
D: -
V: TRBV20-1

CDR3: CASSLRPLAYEQYF
DNA: TGTGCCAGCAGTCTAAGACCCTTGGCCTACGAGCAGTACTTC
size: many
J: TRBJ2-7
D: -
V: TRBV12-3/TRBV12-4

CDR3: CATSAPGQGRTGELFF
DNA: TGTGCCACCAGTGCCCCGGGACAGGGGCGAACCGGGGAGCTGTTTTTT
size: many
J: TRBJ2-2
D: TRBD1
V: TRBV24-1

CDR3: CASSRGQTVTGELFF
DNA: TGTGCCAGCAGTCGGGGACAGACGGTCACCGGGGAGCTGTTTTTT
size: -
J: TRBJ2-2
D: TRBD1
V: TRBV2

CDR3: CSAATVQGRQETQYF
DNA: TGCAGTGCTGCGACGGTACAGGGGAGACAAGAGACCCAGTACTTC
size: -
J: TRBJ2-5
D: TRBD1
V: TRBV20-1

CDR3: CASNPYGGSEAFF
DNA: TGTGCCAGCAATCCATATGGGGGTTCTGAAGCTTTCTTT
size: -
J: TRBJ1-1
D: -
V: TRBV12-3/TRBV12-4

CDR3: CASSFRGSQPQHF
DNA: TGTGCCAGCAGTTTCAGGGGGTCTCAGCCCCAGCATTTT
size: many
J: TRBJ1-5
D: TRBD1
V: TRBV12-3/TRBV12-4

CDR3: CASSYTPRTGGGYTF
DNA: TGTGCCAGCAGTTACACACCCCGGACAGGGGGCGGCTACACCTTC
size: few
J: TRBJ1-2
D: TRBD1
V: TRBV6-5

CDR3: CASSPSGGYAGELFF
DNA: TGTGCCAGCAGCCCTTCAGGGGGCTACGCCGGGGAGCTGTTTTTT
size: -
J: TRBJ2-2
D: TRBD1
V: TRBV3-1

CDR3: CASSYTETGVAFF
DNA: TGTGCCAGCAGTTACACAGAGACGGGGGTGGCTTTCTTT
size: -
J: TRBJ1-1
D: -
V: TRBV6-5

CDR3: CASKGPGSSYEQYF
DNA: TGTGCCAGCAAGGGACCCGGGAGCTCCTACGAGCAGTACTTC
size: many
J: TRBJ2-7
D: -
V: TRBV6-2/TRBV6-3

CDR3: CASSREDLWTEAFF
DNA: TGTGCCAGCAGCCGCGAGGACTTGTGGACTGAAGCTTTCTTT
size: -
J: TRBJ1-1
D: -
V: TRBV3-1